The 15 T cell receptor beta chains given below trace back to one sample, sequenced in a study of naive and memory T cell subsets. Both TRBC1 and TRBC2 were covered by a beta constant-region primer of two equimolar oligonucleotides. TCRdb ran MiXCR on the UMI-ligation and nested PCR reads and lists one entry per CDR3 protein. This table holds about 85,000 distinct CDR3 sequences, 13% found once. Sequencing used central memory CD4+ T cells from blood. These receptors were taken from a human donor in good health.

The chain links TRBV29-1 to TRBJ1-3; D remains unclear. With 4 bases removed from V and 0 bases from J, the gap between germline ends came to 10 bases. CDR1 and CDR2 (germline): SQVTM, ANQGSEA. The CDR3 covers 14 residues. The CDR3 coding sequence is TGCAGCGTTGTGGCAGATTACTCTGGAAACACCATATATTTT. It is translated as CSVVADYSGNTIYF.

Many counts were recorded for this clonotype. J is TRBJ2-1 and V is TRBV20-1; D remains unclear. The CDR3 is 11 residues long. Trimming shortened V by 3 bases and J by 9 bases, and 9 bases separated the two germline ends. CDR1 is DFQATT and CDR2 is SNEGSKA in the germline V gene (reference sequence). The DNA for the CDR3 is TGCAGTGCTAGGACGAGGAGTGAGCAGTTCTTC. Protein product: CSARTRSEQFF.

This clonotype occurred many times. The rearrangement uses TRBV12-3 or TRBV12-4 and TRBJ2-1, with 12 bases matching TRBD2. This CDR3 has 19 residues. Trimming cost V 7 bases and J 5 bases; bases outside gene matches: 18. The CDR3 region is CASNSRAGGASGRDNEQFF. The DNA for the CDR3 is TGTGCCAGCAACTCCAGGGCAGGGGGAGCTAGCGGGAGGGACAATGAGCAGTTCTTC.

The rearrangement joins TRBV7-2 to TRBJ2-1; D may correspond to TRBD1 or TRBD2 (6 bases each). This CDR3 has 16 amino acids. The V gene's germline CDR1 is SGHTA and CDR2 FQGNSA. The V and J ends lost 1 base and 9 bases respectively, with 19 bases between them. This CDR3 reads CASSLVGGRVDAEQFF. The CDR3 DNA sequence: TGTGCCAGCAGCTTAGTTGGGGGGCGAGTCGATGCTGAGCAGTTCTTC.

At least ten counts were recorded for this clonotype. The CDR3 loop reads CASSRQGMGTEAFF. DNA for the CDR3: TGTGCCAGCAGCCGACAGGGGATGGGGACTGAAGCTTTCTTT. The chain employs TRBV5-5 and TRBJ1-1; 8 bases are a match to TRBD1. The CDR3 has 14 residues. Germline V gene lookup returns CDR1 SGHKS and CDR2 YYEKEE (reference sequence). The J segment lost 5 bases and the V segment lost 4 bases, leaving 7 bases of the junction unmatched.

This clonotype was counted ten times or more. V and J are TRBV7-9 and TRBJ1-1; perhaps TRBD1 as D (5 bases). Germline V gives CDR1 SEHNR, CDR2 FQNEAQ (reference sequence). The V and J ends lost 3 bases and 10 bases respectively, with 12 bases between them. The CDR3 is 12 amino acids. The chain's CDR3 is CASSFQGGGAFF. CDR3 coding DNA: TGTGCCAGCAGCTTTCAGGGCGGGGGAGCTTTCTTT.

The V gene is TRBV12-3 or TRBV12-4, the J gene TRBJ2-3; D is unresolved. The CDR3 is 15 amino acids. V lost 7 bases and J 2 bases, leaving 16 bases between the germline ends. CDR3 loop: CASTPSFRLTDTQYF. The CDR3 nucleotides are TGTGCCAGCACCCCCAGTTTTCGGCTCACAGATACGCAGTATTTT.

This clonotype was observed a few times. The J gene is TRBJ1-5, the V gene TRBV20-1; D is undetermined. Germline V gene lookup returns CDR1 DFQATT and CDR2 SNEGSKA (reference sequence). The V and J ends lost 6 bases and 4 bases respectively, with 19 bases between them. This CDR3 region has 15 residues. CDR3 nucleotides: TGCAGTGCGGATATTGGGCAGGCGAAAAATCAGCCCCAGCATTTT. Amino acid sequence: CSADIGQAKNQPQHF.

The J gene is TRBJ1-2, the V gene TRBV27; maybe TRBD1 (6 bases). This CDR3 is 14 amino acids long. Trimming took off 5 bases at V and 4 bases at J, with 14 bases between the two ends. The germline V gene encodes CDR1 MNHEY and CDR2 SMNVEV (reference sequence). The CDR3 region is CASSQDSRPYGYTF. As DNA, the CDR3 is TGTGCCAGCAGTCAGGACAGCCGGCCCTATGGCTACACCTTC.

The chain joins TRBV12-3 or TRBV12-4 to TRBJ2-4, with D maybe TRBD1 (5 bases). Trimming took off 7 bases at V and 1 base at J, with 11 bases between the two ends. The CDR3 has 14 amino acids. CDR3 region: CASTQGRAKNIQYF. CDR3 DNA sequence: TGTGCCAGCACCCAGGGTAGGGCCAAAAACATTCAGTACTTC.

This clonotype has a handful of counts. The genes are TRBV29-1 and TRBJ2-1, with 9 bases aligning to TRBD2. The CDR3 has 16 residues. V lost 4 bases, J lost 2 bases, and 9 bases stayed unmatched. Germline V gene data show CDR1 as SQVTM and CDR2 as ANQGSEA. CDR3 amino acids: CSVVAIGGRAYNEQFF. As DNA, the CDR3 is TGCAGCGTTGTTGCAATCGGCGGGAGGGCCTACAATGAGCAGTTCTTC.

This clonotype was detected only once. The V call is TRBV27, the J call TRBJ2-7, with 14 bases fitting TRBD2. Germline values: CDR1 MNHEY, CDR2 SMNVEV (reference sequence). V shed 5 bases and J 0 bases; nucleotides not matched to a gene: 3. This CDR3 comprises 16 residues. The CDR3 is CASSKTSGRDSYEQYF. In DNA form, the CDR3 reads TGTGCCAGCAGTAAGACTAGCGGGAGGGACTCCTACGAGCAGTACTTC.

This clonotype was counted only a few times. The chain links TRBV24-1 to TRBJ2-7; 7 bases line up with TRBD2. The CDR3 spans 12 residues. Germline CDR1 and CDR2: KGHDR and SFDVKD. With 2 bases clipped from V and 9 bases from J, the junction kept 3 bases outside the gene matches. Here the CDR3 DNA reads TGTGCCACCAGTGATTCTGGACTAGGGCAGTACTTC. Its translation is CATSDSGLGQYF.

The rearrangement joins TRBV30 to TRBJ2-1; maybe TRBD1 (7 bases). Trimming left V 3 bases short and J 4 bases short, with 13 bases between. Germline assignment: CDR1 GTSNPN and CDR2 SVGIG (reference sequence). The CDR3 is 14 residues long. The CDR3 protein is CAWRPAGGYNEQFF. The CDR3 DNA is TGTGCCTGGAGACCCGCAGGGGGGTACAATGAGCAGTTCTTC.

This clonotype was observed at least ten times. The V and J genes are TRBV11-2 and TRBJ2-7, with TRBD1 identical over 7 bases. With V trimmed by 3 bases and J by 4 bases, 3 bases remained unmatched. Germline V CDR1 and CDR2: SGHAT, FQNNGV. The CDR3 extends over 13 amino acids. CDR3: CASSLTGKYEQYF. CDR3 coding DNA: TGTGCCAGCAGCTTGACAGGGAAGTACGAGCAGTACTTC.